The 17 T cell receptor beta chains below all came from one sample that was sequenced in a study of T cell responses to AZD1222 COVID-19 vaccine. The protocol was immunoSEQ multiplex PCR, while the TCRdb copy is restricted to in-frame clones and leaves out a portion. The sample yields 150,000 to 200,000 clones, 92% seen once. The specimen was peripheral blood, collected 28 days after the second AZD1222 dose. The receptors stem from an adult who received the AZD1222 COVID-19 vaccine.

The CDR3 sequence is CASGPGDGPETQYF. DNA of the CDR3: TGTGCCAGCGGACCTGGGGACGGGCCAGAGACCCAGTACTTC. The chain combines TRBV11-3 with TRBJ2-5; D may match TRBD1 or TRBD2 (5 bases each). Germline loops: CDR1 SGHNT, CDR2 YENEEA. The V and J ends lost 8 bases and 4 bases respectively, with 17 bases between them. The CDR3 contains 14 residues. Filled out from reference TRBV11-3 and TRBJ2-5, the complete variable domain reads EAGVVQSPRYKIIEKKQPVAFWCNPISGHNTLYWYLQNLGQGPELLIRYENEEAVDDSQLPKDRFSAERLKGVDSTLKIQPAELGDSAVYLCASGPGDGPETQYFGPGTRLLVL.

The rearrangement joins TRBV13 to TRBJ2-7; 8 nucleotides line up with TRBD1. The J segment lost 0 bases and the V segment lost 5 bases, leaving 3 bases of the junction unmatched. The CDR3 has 14 residues. From germline, CDR1 is PRHDT and CDR2 FYEKMQ (reference sequence). The CDR3 is CASSRQGTSYEQYF. CDR3 sequence (DNA): TGTGCCAGCAGCCGACAGGGGACCTCCTACGAGCAGTACTTC.

This clone was recorded a few times. The chain joins TRBV2 to TRBJ2-5, with D unclear. Germline CDR1 and CDR2: SNHLY and FYNNEI. This CDR3 comprises 13 residues. The V gene lost 7 bases and the J gene lost 0 bases, with 9 bases spanning the gap. This CDR3 is CASTVNYQETQYF. The CDR3 nucleotides read TGTGCCAGCACAGTGAATTACCAAGAGACCCAGTACTTC.

The V and J genes are TRBV27 and TRBJ2-3; the D is unclear. This CDR3 spans 13 amino acids. In germline, CDR1 is MNHEY, CDR2 SMNVEV (reference sequence). Trimming pared 4 bases from V and 0 bases from J, leaving 5 bases between. CDR3 DNA sequence: TGTGCCAGCAGTTCGGCTAGCACAGATACGCAGTATTTT. This codes for CASSSASTDTQYF.

The chain has TRBV7-3 and TRBJ2-1; D uncertain. V lost 3 bases and J 0 bases, leaving 3 bases between the germline ends. This CDR3 is built from 13 residues. Germline-derived CDR1 and CDR2 are SGHTA and FQGTGA. The CDR3 nucleotides read TGTGCCAGCAGCTTGGGCTCCTACAATGAGCAGTTCTTC. Amino acids: CASSLGSYNEQFF.

V and J are TRBV14 and TRBJ2-3; 9 bases match TRBD2. Germline lookup yields CDR1 SGHDN and CDR2 FVKESK. The junction had 10 bases not matched to a gene; V was cut back by 3 bases and J by 6 bases. The CDR3 contains 16 residues. This CDR3 reads CASSQGTSHPGDTQYF. In nucleotides, the CDR3 is TGTGCCAGCAGCCAGGGGACTAGCCACCCAGGGGATACGCAGTATTTT.

Points on this clone: The limits of the CDR3 on the DNA are not certain, so only TCRdb's listed CDR3 is given. The rearrangement joins TRBV28 to TRBJ1-3; the D segment call TRBD1 is taken from the table without a DNA check. The CDR3 length equals 14 residues, ends included. The germline V gene encodes CDR1 MDHEN and CDR2 SYDVKM. The CDR3 protein is CASSFLADGNTIYF.

This chain joins TRBV14 and TRBJ1-1, with D maybe TRBD1 (6 bases). The CDR3 consists of 17 residues. The V end lost 4 bases, the J end lost 1 base, and 19 bases lay between the germline ends. Per the germline V gene, CDR1 is SGHDN and CDR2 is FVKESK. CDR3 amino acids: CASSLHRVLRGNTEAFF. The CDR3 DNA reads as TGTGCCAGCAGCCTCCACAGGGTCCTTCGGGGGAACACTGAAGCTTTCTTT.

This clone was detected once. The chain employs TRBV28 and TRBJ2-7; a weak D match, TRBD2 (5 bases). V gave up 3 bases and J gave up 2 bases, with 14 bases separating them. CDR1 and CDR2 (germline): MDHEN, SYDVKM. This CDR3 comprises 15 residues. In DNA, the CDR3 is TGTGCCAGCAGTTTTCGGGGTGCAGTTCCCTACGAGCAGTACTTC. Translation: CASSFRGAVPYEQYF. Looking up the rest from reference TRBV28 and TRBJ2-7 gives the full variable domain: DVKVTQSSRYLVKRTGEKVFLECVQDMDHENMFWYRQDPGLGLRLIYFSYDVKMKEKGDIPEGYSVSREKKERFSLILESASTNQTSMYLCASSFRGAVPYEQYFGPGTRLTVT.

The rearrangement uses TRBV7-9 and TRBJ1-1, with a tentative D call TRBD1 (6 bases). This CDR3 has 15 residues. V was clipped by 1 base and J by 1 base, with 10 bases between them. The germline CDR1 and CDR2 sequences are SEHNR and FQNEAQ (reference sequence). CDR3 nucleotides: TGTGCCAGCAGCTTAGTTGTACAGGGGAACACTGAAGCTTTCTTT. Its protein product is CASSLVVQGNTEAFF.

The chain links TRBV12-5 to TRBJ1-3, with TRBD1 matching over 8 bases. Germline V CDR1 and CDR2: LGHNT, FRNRAP. The CDR3 totals 16 residues. The trim removed 3 bases at V and 2 bases at J, leaving 6 bases unmatched. CDR3 protein: CASGFQGAIAGNTIYF. For the CDR3, the DNA is TGTGCTAGTGGTTTTCAGGGGGCGATAGCTGGAAACACCATATATTTT. The complete variable domain, with remaining parts taken from reference TRBV12-5 and TRBJ1-3, reads DARVTQTPRHKVTEMGQEVTMRCQPILGHNTVFWYRQTMMQGLELLAYFRNRAPLDDSGMPKDRFSAEMPDATLATLKIQPSEPRDSAVYFCASGFQGAIAGNTIYFGEGSWLTVV.

The V and J genes are TRBV5-6 and TRBJ1-6; D unresolved. The CDR3 runs to 14 residues. The germline CDR1 and CDR2 sequences are SGHDT and YYEEEE. The ends were cut back, 1 base at V and 3 bases at J, with 5 bases in the middle. CDR3 in DNA: TGTGCCAGCAGCTTGAACAGCTATAATTCACCCCTCCACTTT. It specifies CASSLNSYNSPLHF.

This clone was counted only a few times. The rearrangement links TRBV28 to TRBJ1-1; TRBD1 aligns across 10 bases. V was pared by 5 bases and J by 1 base, with 7 bases of the junction left unmatched. Germline lookup yields CDR1 MDHEN and CDR2 SYDVKM. CDR3 size: 16 residues. The CDR3 is CASSLTGGGRNTEAFF. In nucleotides, the CDR3 is TGTGCCAGCAGTCTGACAGGGGGCGGTCGGAACACTGAAGCTTTCTTT. The full variable domain, in which reference TRBV28 and TRBJ1-1 provide the parts outside the CDR3, is DVKVTQSSRYLVKRTGEKVFLECVQDMDHENMFWYRQDPGLGLRLIYFSYDVKMKEKGDIPEGYSVSREKKERFSLILESASTNQTSMYLCASSLTGGGRNTEAFFGQGTRLTVV.

The chain recombines TRBV5-6 with TRBJ2-1, with D unresolved. The germline V gene encodes CDR1 SGHDT and CDR2 YYEEEE. The CDR3 totals 14 residues. V was cut by 2 bases and J by 4 bases, with 10 bases left in between. CDR3 loop: CASSFLDGYNEQFF. Written as DNA, the CDR3 is TGTGCCAGCAGCTTTTTGGACGGTTACAATGAGCAGTTCTTC.

The chain links TRBV7-6 to TRBJ1-2; TRBD1 might be the D (5 bases). This CDR3 is built from 15 residues. Between the trimmed V and J ends, which lost 5 bases and 6 bases, there was a span of 19 bases. Looked up from germline, CDR1 is SGHVS and CDR2 is FNYEAQ. The CDR3 loop is CASSPRSGDRDGYTF. The CDR3 DNA sequence: TGTGCCAGCAGCCCACGATCGGGGGATAGGGATGGCTACACCTTC.

The chain recombines TRBV11-2 with TRBJ2-3; D uncertain. Per germline, CDR1 SGHAT and CDR2 FQNNGV. The CDR3 consists of 15 residues. Trimming stripped 3 bases from V and 2 bases from J, with 12 bases between. CDR3 in DNA: TGTGCCAGCAGCTTGGGTTCTATTCCCACAGATACGCAGTATTTT. It specifies CASSLGSIPTDTQYF. The whole variable domain, filled in from reference TRBV11-2 and TRBJ2-3, reads EAGVAQSPRYKIIEKRQSVAFWCNPISGHATLYWYQQILGQGPKLLIQFQNNGVVDDSQLPKDRFSAERLKGVDSTLKIQPAKLEDSAVYLCASSLGSIPTDTQYFGPGTRLTVL.

The rearrangement links TRBV27 to TRBJ2-3; D possibly corresponds to TRBD2 (6 bases). This CDR3 spans 17 amino acids. Per germline, CDR1 MNHEY and CDR2 SMNVEV (reference sequence). The V gene lost 5 bases and the J gene lost 1 base, with 19 bases spanning the gap. The CDR3 is CASSPLGTYLRTDTQYF. Here the CDR3 DNA reads TGTGCCAGCAGTCCCTTGGGGACTTACCTTCGCACAGATACGCAGTATTTT.